The subject of this entry is one TCR beta chain. V gave up 0 bases and J gave up 10 bases, with 27 bases separating them. The CDR3 has 19 amino acids. Germline V gene lookup returns CDR1 LGHNA and CDR2 YSLEER. These data are taken from a study of shared clonotypes between healthy human individuals. Produced via immunoSEQ multiplex PCR; TCRdb's table is partial and in-frame only. The data show approximately 460,000 clones, roughly 80% seen once. The receptor's source is a middle-aged woman in good health. Some clones in this sample may be carry-over from other donors' samples. Sequenced sample: PBMCs. J is TRBJ1-4 and V is TRBV4-3; possibly TRBD1 for D (5 bases). The CDR3 sequence is CASSQDRVGVGRRGGKLFF. CDR3 nucleotide sequence: TGCGCCAGCAGCCAAGATCGAGTCGGGGTAGGCAGGCGGGGGGGAAAACTGTTTTTT.